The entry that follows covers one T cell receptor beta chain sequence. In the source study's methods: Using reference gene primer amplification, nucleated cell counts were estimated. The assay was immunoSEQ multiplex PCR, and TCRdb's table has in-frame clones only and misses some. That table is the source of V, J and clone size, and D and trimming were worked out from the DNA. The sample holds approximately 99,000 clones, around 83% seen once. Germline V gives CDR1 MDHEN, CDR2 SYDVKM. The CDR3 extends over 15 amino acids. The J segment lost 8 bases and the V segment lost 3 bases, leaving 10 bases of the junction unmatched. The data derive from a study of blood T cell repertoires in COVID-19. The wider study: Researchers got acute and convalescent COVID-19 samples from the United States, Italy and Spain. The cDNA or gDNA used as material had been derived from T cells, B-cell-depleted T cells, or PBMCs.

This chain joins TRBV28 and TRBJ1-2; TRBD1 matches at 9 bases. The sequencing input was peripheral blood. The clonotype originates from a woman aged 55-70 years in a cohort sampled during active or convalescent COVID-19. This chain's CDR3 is CASSFTGGRSFGYTF. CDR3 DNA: TGTGCCAGCAGTTTTACAGGGGGCAGATCCTTCGGCTACACCTTC.